This T cell receptor (beta chain) was recorded in a study of identical twins. On this clonotype: The antigen is undetermined.

Overall study results and limits: While abundant cord blood beta clonotypes carried fewer insertions, memory repertoires showed no such pattern. Monozygotic twin pairs showed more out-of-frame TCR alpha sharing than models estimated. These conclusions were based on statistical analysis (cross-sectional, not following the same donors).

In TCRdb, the 5' RACE reads were re-called with MiXCR into one record per CDR3 protein. The sample consists of 1,800,000 or so distinct CDR3 sequences, around 33% of them appearing once. The ends were cut back, 4 bases at V and 2 bases at J, with 12 bases in the middle. From germline, CDR1 is SGHRS and CDR2 YFSETQ. The CDR3 covers 14 residues. Input material: cord blood. The rearrangement uses TRBV5-1 and TRBJ1-2; no reliable D call. This clonotype was obtained from a newborn girl in good health. CDR3 amino acids: CASSITTENYGYTF. The DNA of the CDR3 is TGCGCCAGCAGCATCACGACGGAGAACTATGGCTACACCTTC.